Following are 22 T cell receptor beta chains from one sample sequenced in a study of OX40 agonist ivuxolimab in advanced cancers. Sequenced by immunoSEQ multiplex PCR; TCRdb stores in-frame clones only, minus some. In the table there are 50,000 or so clones, 91% of which are singletons. The sample in question was CD4+ or CD8+ T cells sorted from blood, obtained in a trial of the OX40 agonist ivuxolimab. The receptors here all came from an adult with an advanced solid tumor such as melanoma, head and neck, liver or kidney cancer.

This chain uses TRBV11-3 with TRBJ1-3; 8 bases are shared with TRBD1. This CDR3 has 14 amino acids. Germline V gene lookup returns CDR1 SGHNT and CDR2 YENEEA. Trimming took 5 bases from V and 2 from J; bases not matched to a gene: 2. The CDR3 here is CASSLDRAGNTIYF. Here the CDR3 DNA reads TGTGCCAGCAGCCTGGACAGGGCTGGAAACACCATATATTTT.

By sample share, this clone is medium-sized. The chain recombines TRBV6-5 with TRBJ1-5, with D unresolved. This CDR3 has 16 residues. Trimming took 4 bases from V and 1 from J, leaving 14 bases between them. Germline lookup yields CDR1 MNHEY and CDR2 SVGAGI. In nucleotides, the CDR3 is TGTGCCAGCAGTTCCCGGGAGGCCAGGAGCAATCAGCCCCAGCATTTT. It is translated as CASSSREARSNQPQHF.

This chain links TRBV7-3 with TRBJ2-5; a weak D match, TRBD1 (5 bases). This CDR3 has 14 amino acids. CDR1 and CDR2 from the germline V gene are SGHTA and FQGTGA. Trimming shortened V by 5 bases and J by 5 bases, and 15 bases separated the two germline ends. The CDR3 DNA sequence: TGTGCCAGCAGCCCCACAGGACCCCGGGAGACCCAGTACTTC. Its translation is CASSPTGPRETQYF. The entire variable domain, with the rest obtained from reference TRBV7-3 and TRBJ2-5, is as follows: GAGVSQTPSNKVTEKGKYVELRCDPISGHTALYWYRQSLGQGPEFLIYFQGTGAADDSGLPNDRFFAVRPEGSVSTLKIQRTERGDSAVYLCASSPTGPRETQYFGPGTRLLVL.

The CDR3 sequence: CASSRTPGQNTEAFF. The CDR3 DNA is TGCGCCAGCAGCCGGACACCGGGACAAAACACTGAAGCTTTCTTT. The rearrangement joins TRBV5-1 to TRBJ1-1; D possibly corresponds to TRBD1 (6 bases). Germline lookup yields CDR1 SGHRS and CDR2 YFSETQ. CDR3 length: 15 residues. The V and J ends lost 4 bases and 2 bases respectively, with 15 bases between them.

The chain carries TRBV25-1 and TRBJ1-4; D is unclear. This CDR3 contains 14 residues. CDR1 MGHDK and CDR2 SYGVNS come from the germline V gene. The V end was cut by 3 bases, the J end by 1 base, with 6 bases between. The CDR3 reads CASSDQLTNEKLFF. The CDR3 DNA reads TGTGCCAGCAGTGATCAACTAACTAATGAAAAACTGTTTTTT.

This clone was found once. The chain uses TRBV7-9 and TRBJ1-1, with D tentatively TRBD1 (5 bases). V was clipped by 5 bases and J by 3 bases, with 10 bases between them. This CDR3 is 13 amino acids long. Germline-derived CDR1 and CDR2 are SEHNR and FQNEAQ (reference sequence). CDR3 sequence (DNA): TGTGCCAGCAGCGAGGGGATTTACACTGAAGCTTTCTTT. It translates to CASSEGIYTEAFF.

The chain couples TRBV2 to TRBJ1-5; tentatively, D is TRBD1 (5 bases). Germline loops: CDR1 SNHLY, CDR2 FYNNEI. V was pared by 6 bases and J by 4 bases, with 13 bases between. The CDR3 runs 14 residues. The CDR3 DNA reads as TGTGCCAGCAGGAGGGACGGACTAAATCAGCCCCAGCATTTT. This translates into CASRRDGLNQPQHF. Supplemented by reference TRBV2 and TRBJ1-5, the full variable domain reads EPEVTQTPSHQVTQMGQEVILRCVPISNHLYFYWYRQILGQKVEFLVSFYNNEISEKSEIFDDQFSVERPDGSNFTLKIRSTKLEDSAMYFCASRRDGLNQPQHFGDGTRLSIL.

The chain uses TRBV28 and TRBJ2-3; possible D gene TRBD2, 6 bases. Trimming cost V 2 bases and J 1 base, with 10 bases left between them. CDR1 and CDR2 (germline): MDHEN, SYDVKM. CDR3 size: 15 residues. The CDR3 loop reads CASSLRLGRTDTQYF. As DNA, the CDR3 is TGTGCCAGCAGTTTAAGACTAGGCCGCACAGATACGCAGTATTTT.

As concerns this clone: It is unclear where the CDR3 begins or ends on the DNA, so no DNA is shown, and the CDR3 is as TCRdb lists it. The chain couples TRBV5-6 to TRBJ1-2. The germline CDR1 and CDR2 sequences are SGHDT and YYEEEE. 14 amino acids form the CDR3, both terminal residues included. CDR3 sequence reads: CASSFGPGRDGYTF.

V usage is TRBV7-9 and J usage is TRBJ2-7; a weak D match, TRBD2 (5 bases). The V end was cut by 5 bases, the J end by 8 bases, with 13 bases between. Germline assignment: CDR1 SEHNR and CDR2 FQNEAQ (reference sequence). The CDR3 is 12 residues long. The CDR3 sequence is CASSVTSPKQYF. The CDR3 bases are TGTGCCAGCAGCGTAACTAGTCCGAAGCAGTACTTC. The full variable domain, with the rest looked up from reference TRBV7-9 and TRBJ2-7, is DTGVSQNPRHKITKRGQNVTFRCDPISEHNRLYWYRQTLGQGPEFLTYFQNEAQLEKSRLLSDRFSAERPKGSFSTLEIQRTEQGDSAMYLCASSVTSPKQYFGPGTRLTVT.

The chain links TRBV6-5 to TRBJ1-2, with D unresolved. V was cut by 4 bases and J by 5 bases, with 11 bases left in between. This CDR3 spans 13 amino acids. CDR1 and CDR2 from the germline V gene are MNHEY and SVGAGI. CDR3 sequence: CASSSREEYGYTF. The CDR3, as DNA: TGTGCCAGCAGTTCCCGGGAGGAATATGGCTACACCTTC.

The chain recombines TRBV4-2 with TRBJ1-2; the match to TRBD1 covers 8 bases. The CDR3 covers 14 residues. CDR1 is LGHNA, CDR2 YNFKEQ, per germline. V gave up 4 bases and J gave up 6 bases; unmatched junction bases: 7. The CDR3: CASSPSTGVDGYTF. CDR3 DNA sequence: TGTGCCAGCAGCCCATCGACAGGGGTGGATGGCTACACCTTC.

The genes are TRBV28 and TRBJ1-2, with 7 bases lining up with TRBD1. The germline CDR1 and CDR2 sequences are MDHEN and SYDVKM. The CDR3 is 14 residues long. J lost 4 bases, V lost 5 bases, and 7 bases had no gene match. The CDR3 region is CASSRSGTVYGYTF. The DNA of the CDR3 is TGTGCCAGCAGTCGCTCCGGGACAGTCTATGGCTACACCTTC.

This sequence joins TRBV2 and TRBJ2-7; 8 nucleotides line up with TRBD2. Germline trimming cut 3 bases from V and 12 bases from J; bases unmatched to any gene: 10. Germline values: CDR1 SNHLY, CDR2 FYNNEI. This CDR3 is built from 13 residues. The CDR3 loop is CASSEKIGLALYF. Here the CDR3 DNA reads TGTGCCAGCAGTGAGAAAATCGGACTAGCCCTGTACTTC.

The chain carries TRBV28 and TRBJ1-4; the D is unclear. The germline V gene has CDR1 MDHEN and CDR2 SYDVKM. The length of the CDR3 is 13 residues. The V and J ends lost 7 bases and 4 bases respectively, with 10 bases between them. This CDR3 reads CASTRGLNEKLFF. Here the CDR3 DNA reads TGTGCCAGCACCAGAGGACTTAATGAAAAACTGTTTTTT.

The rearrangement links TRBV7-9 to TRBJ2-1; no reliable D call. The length of the CDR3 is 15 residues. Germline assignment: CDR1 SEHNR and CDR2 FQNEAQ (reference sequence). The V and J ends lost 0 bases and 9 bases respectively, with 15 bases between them. The CDR3 loop is CASSLAYSSSGEQFF. The DNA of the CDR3 is TGTGCCAGCAGCTTAGCGTACTCATCTTCAGGTGAGCAGTTCTTC.

This clone appeared a few times. The chain has TRBV7-9 and TRBJ1-4; weak D call: TRBD1 (6 bases). CDR3 length: 15 residues. Trimming pared 7 bases from V and 5 bases from J, leaving 17 bases between. CDR1 and CDR2 from the germline V gene are SEHNR and FQNEAQ (reference sequence). CDR3 amino acids: CASTLYGRGNEKLFF. DNA of the CDR3: TGTGCCAGCACACTTTACGGGAGGGGGAATGAAAAACTGTTTTTT.

This clone has only one observation. The chain has TRBV28 and TRBJ1-2; D unclear. Trimming cost V 5 bases and J 3 bases, with 19 bases left between them. The CDR3 is 16 amino acids. CDR1 and CDR2 (germline): MDHEN, SYDVKM. The CDR3, as DNA: TGTGCCAGCAGTAGCCCAGGTGATCCAGCCGACTATGGCTACACCTTC. Translation: CASSSPGDPADYGYTF.

This rearrangement joins TRBV5-1 to TRBJ2-5, with 9 nucleotides matching TRBD1. Per germline, CDR1 SGHRS and CDR2 YFSETQ. This CDR3 has 14 amino acids. The V and J ends lost 2 bases and 3 bases, in that order; junction bases with no gene match: 2. CDR3 in amino acids: CASSLTGGEETQYF. CDR3 sequence (DNA): TGCGCCAGCAGCTTAACAGGGGGCGAAGAGACCCAGTACTTC.

This sequence joins TRBV7-6 and TRBJ2-7; 8 nucleotides agree with TRBD1. The V gene's germline CDR1 is SGHVS and CDR2 FNYEAQ. Trimming at V came to 5 bases and at J to 6 bases, leaving 12 bases not matched to a gene. The CDR3 has 15 amino acids. CDR3 sequence reads: CASSPQTRTGSEQYF. CDR3 sequence (DNA): TGTGCCAGCAGCCCCCAAACCCGGACAGGGTCCGAGCAGTACTTC.

The rearrangement uses TRBV9 and TRBJ1-2; D gene unclear. CDR1 is SGDLS and CDR2 is YYNGEE in the germline V gene. Trimming took off 0 bases at V and 7 bases at J, with 7 bases between the two ends. The CDR3 extends over 12 amino acids. The CDR3: CASSVGASGYTF. The CDR3 coding sequence is TGTGCCAGCAGCGTAGGAGCCTCTGGCTACACCTTC.

The rearrangement joins TRBV2 to TRBJ2-2; a weak D match, TRBD1 (6 bases). V lost 6 bases and J 0 bases, leaving 11 bases between the germline ends. Germline CDR1 is SNHLY and CDR2 is FYNNEI. This CDR3 spans 15 amino acids. CDR3: CASSKRQANTGELFF. Written as DNA, the CDR3 is TGTGCCAGCAGCAAAAGACAGGCGAACACCGGGGAGCTGTTTTTT. The full variable domain, in which reference TRBV2 and TRBJ2-2 provide the parts outside the CDR3, is EPEVTQTPSHQVTQMGQEVILRCVPISNHLYFYWYRQILGQKVEFLVSFYNNEISEKSEIFDDQFSVERPDGSNFTLKIRSTKLEDSAMYFCASSKRQANTGELFFGEGSRLTVL.